These 14 T cell receptor beta chains originate from one sample sequenced in a study of PD-1 blockade in classical Hodgkin lymphoma. Every single patient, without exception, relapsed after autologous stem cell transplantation, and brentuximab vedotin exposure varied. Clones were sequenced by immunoSEQ multiplex PCR, and TCRdb holds only the in-frame ones, with some missing. The sample yields around 10,000 clones, roughly nine tenths seen once. The sample consisted of peripheral blood mononuclear cells (PBMCs), taken at baseline. These receptors all stem from a human donor with classical Hodgkin lymphoma.

This chain links TRBV19 with TRBJ2-5; 9 nucleotides align to TRBD1. This CDR3 spans 16 amino acids. V lost 4 bases, J lost 2 bases, and 8 bases stayed unmatched. Germline CDR1 and CDR2: LNHDA and SQIVND (reference sequence). CDR3 sequence reads: CASSSIMDRGQETQYF. The CDR3 nucleotides are TGTGCCAGTAGTAGCATCATGGACAGGGGTCAAGAGACCCAGTACTTC.

The rearrangement uses TRBV5-6 and TRBJ2-2, with 10 bases lining up with TRBD2. Germline trimming cut 0 bases from V and 6 bases from J; bases unmatched to any gene: 8. The CDR3 contains 17 residues. Germline V CDR1 and CDR2: SGHDT, YYEEEE. The CDR3 loop reads CASSLAVSGRRAGELFF. As DNA, the CDR3 is TGTGCCAGCAGCTTGGCCGTTAGCGGGAGGAGGGCCGGGGAGCTGTTTTTT.

The chain has TRBV5-4 and TRBJ1-5, with TRBD1 matching 9 bases. V was clipped by 4 bases and J by 5 bases; unmatched bases: 19. CDR1 is SGHNT and CDR2 is YYREEE in the germline V gene (reference sequence). This CDR3 region has 19 residues. The CDR3 nucleotides read TGTGCCAGCAGCGTTCCTCGACAGGGGGTTAGCCGAGGAGATCAGCCCCAGCATTTT. Protein product: CASSVPRQGVSRGDQPQHF.

The rearrangement links TRBV13 to TRBJ1-2; a weak D match, TRBD1 (5 bases). This CDR3 is 15 amino acids long. CDR1 is PRHDT and CDR2 is FYEKMQ in the germline V gene (reference sequence). With 3 bases removed from V and 8 bases from J, the gap between germline ends came to 19 bases. The CDR3 here is CASSFSWGYLGGYTF. In nucleotides, the CDR3 is TGTGCCAGCAGCTTCAGTTGGGGGTACCTTGGCGGCTACACCTTC.

The chain uses TRBV19 and TRBJ2-3; a weak D match, TRBD2 (6 bases). The CDR3 length is 20 residues. The V and J ends lost 3 bases and 0 bases respectively, with 25 bases between them. Germline CDR1 reads LNHDA; CDR2 reads SQIVND (reference sequence). The CDR3 protein is CASSMGPRAKGGTSTDTQYF. The CDR3 DNA reads as TGTGCCAGTAGTATGGGGCCCCGGGCCAAGGGCGGGACCAGCACAGATACGCAGTATTTT.

V usage is TRBV18 and J usage is TRBJ2-2, with TRBD2 identical over 8 bases. Germline-derived CDR1 and CDR2 are KGHSH and LQKENI. The trim removed 5 bases at V and 0 bases at J, leaving 8 bases unmatched. This CDR3 spans 17 amino acids. CDR3 region: CASSSFPGLANTGELFF. CDR3 DNA sequence: TGTGCCAGCTCATCTTTCCCGGGACTAGCGAACACCGGGGAGCTGTTTTTT. Using reference TRBV18 and TRBJ2-2 for the parts outside the CDR3, the full variable domain is NAGVMQNPRHLVRRRGQEARLRCSPMKGHSHVYWYRQLPEEGLKFMVYLQKENIIDESGMPKERFSAEFPKEGPSILRIQQVVRGDSAAYFCASSSFPGLANTGELFFGEGSRLTVL.

The chain has TRBV4-1 and TRBJ1-4, with D possibly TRBD1 on 5 matching bases. Germline V gene lookup returns CDR1 MGHRA and CDR2 YSYEKL. Trimming removed 4 bases from V and 0 bases from J, with 30 bases in between. There are 22 residues in the CDR3. As DNA, the CDR3 is TGCGCCAGCAGCCTACGTATCATCTACAGGTTTCGGCCTGGAGCAACTAATGAAAAACTGTTTTTT. It specifies CASSLRIIYRFRPGATNEKLFF.

The V call is TRBV5-4, the J call TRBJ2-1, with TRBD2 as a possible D gene (6 bases). The CDR3 contains 14 residues. V dropped 2 bases and J dropped 8 bases, with 14 bases sitting between them. Germline V lookup: CDR1 SGHNT, CDR2 YYREEE (reference sequence). This CDR3 is CASSFSTSLHEQFF. CDR3 nucleotides: TGTGCCAGCAGCTTTTCTACTAGCCTCCATGAGCAGTTCTTC.

The gene calls are TRBV5-1 and TRBJ1-1; weak D call: TRBD1 (5 bases). From germline, CDR1 is SGHRS and CDR2 YFSETQ. The CDR3 consists of 14 residues. The germline V and J ends were trimmed by 4 bases and 1 base, with 11 bases remaining between them. The CDR3 reads CASSLQGWNTEAFF. For the CDR3, the DNA is TGCGCCAGCAGCCTCCAGGGTTGGAACACTGAAGCTTTCTTT.

V and J are TRBV10-3 and TRBJ2-4, with D perhaps TRBD1 (5 bases). Germline V gene sequence: CDR1 ENHRY, CDR2 SYGVKD. CDR3 length: 13 residues. Deletions cut 10 bases from V and 3 bases from J, with 13 bases between. The CDR3 nucleotides read TGTGCCAGACAGCAATTCCACAAAAACATTCAGTACTTC. Protein sequence: CARQQFHKNIQYF.

The V and J genes are TRBV21-1 and TRBJ2-7; TRBD1 was called by the table and not checked on the DNA. TRBV21-1 is a recognized pseudogene. The length of the CDR3 is 13 residues. CDR3 sequence reads: CASSTSSDTEQYF. The CDR3 nucleotides read TGTGCCAGCAGCACTTCGTCGGACACCGAGCAGTACTTC.

This clone has just a few counts. The V gene is TRBV29-1, the J gene TRBJ2-7; D possibly corresponds to TRBD2 (6 bases). The V end lost 6 bases, the J end lost 3 bases, and 15 bases lay between the germline ends. Germline V lookup: CDR1 SQVTM, CDR2 ANQGSEA. There are 13 residues in the CDR3. CDR3 sequence: CSVIGGGVYEQYF. CDR3 DNA sequence: TGCAGCGTAATCGGGGGAGGTGTCTACGAGCAGTACTTC.

This chain uses TRBV6-5 with TRBJ1-1; no firm D call. The CDR3 contains 14 residues. Trimming stripped 6 bases from V and 1 base from J, with 12 bases between. From germline, CDR1 is MNHEY and CDR2 SVGAGI. In nucleotides, the CDR3 is TGTGCCAGCAGACTTCTCGCCGGGAACACTGAAGCTTTCTTT. Translation gives CASRLLAGNTEAFF.

The chain joins TRBV4-2 to TRBJ2-5; D tentatively fits TRBD1 or TRBD2 (5 bases each). Germline lookup yields CDR1 LGHNA and CDR2 YNFKEQ. This CDR3 region has 15 residues. Trimming left V 0 bases short and J 5 bases short, with 13 bases between. CDR3 protein: CASSQDPRGRETQYF. CDR3 coding DNA: TGTGCCAGCAGCCAAGATCCGAGGGGCAGGGAGACCCAGTACTTC.